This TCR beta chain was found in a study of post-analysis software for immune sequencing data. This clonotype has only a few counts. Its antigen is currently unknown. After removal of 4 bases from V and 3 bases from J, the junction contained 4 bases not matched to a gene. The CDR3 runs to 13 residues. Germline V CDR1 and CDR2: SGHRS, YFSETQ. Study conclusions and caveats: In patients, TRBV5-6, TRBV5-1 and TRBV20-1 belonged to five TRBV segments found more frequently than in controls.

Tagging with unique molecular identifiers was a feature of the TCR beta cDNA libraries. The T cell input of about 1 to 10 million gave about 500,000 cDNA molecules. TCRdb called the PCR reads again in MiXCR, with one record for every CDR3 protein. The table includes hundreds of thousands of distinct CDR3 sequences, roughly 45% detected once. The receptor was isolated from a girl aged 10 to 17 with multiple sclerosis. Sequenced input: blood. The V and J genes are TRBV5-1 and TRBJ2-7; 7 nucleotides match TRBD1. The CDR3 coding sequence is TGCGCCAGCAGCGGGACAGTGAACTACGAGCAGTACTTC. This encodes CASSGTVNYEQYF. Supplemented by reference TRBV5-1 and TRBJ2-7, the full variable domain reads KAGVTQTPRYLIKTRGQQVTLSCSPISGHRSVSWYQQTPGQGLQFLFEYFSETQRNKGNFPGRFSGRQFSNSRSEMNVSTLELGDSALYLCASSGTVNYEQYFGPGTRLTVT.